Listed below are T cell receptor beta chains from one sample, sequenced in a study of T cells in Graves' hyperthyroidism and ophthalmopathy. TCRdb re-analysed the multiplex PCR reads in MiXCR, keeping a single row per CDR3 protein. The sample comprises fewer than 550,000 distinct CDR3 sequences, around a sixth of which are singletons, and roughly an eighth rests with the top ten. Specimen: blood. The source of these receptors is a woman younger than 35 with Graves' hyperthyroidism. Both conserved end residues are part of each CDR3. A D gene is named only where the DNA matches it firmly. The size field is filled for only some rows; it gives once, few, many or a size class.

V,J,D,size,CDR3,DNA
TRBV4-1,TRBJ2-7,TRBD1,.,CASSRDRDASYEQYF,TGCGCCAGCAGCCGAGACAGGGACGCTTCATACGAGCAGTACTTC
TRBV11-3,TRBJ2-7,TRBD2,.,CTDPPGLVNEQYF,TGCACCGACCCCCCGGGACTAGTTAACGAGCAGTACTTC
TRBV7-2,TRBJ1-2,TRBD1,few,CASSFKGGSGYTF,TGTGCCAGCAGCTTTAAAGGGGGCAGTGGCTACACCTTC
TRBV11-2,TRBJ2-3,.,.,CASSLGLRGTDTQYF,TGTGCCAGCAGCTTAGGGTTGCGTGGTACAGATACGCAGTATTTT
TRBV3-1,TRBJ2-7,TRBD2,many,CASSQGGGRDSYEQYF,TGTGCCAGCAGCCAAGGAGGCGGGAGGGACTCCTACGAGCAGTACTTC
TRBV28,TRBJ2-1,.,many,CASSSGVAFRYNEQFF,TGTGCCAGCAGCTCAGGAGTGGCGTTTCGCTACAATGAGCAGTTCTTC
TRBV24-1,TRBJ2-1,.,.,CATSDFSSGSSYNEQFF,TGTGCCACCAGTGATTTTAGTAGCGGAAGCTCCTACAATGAGCAGTTCTTC
TRBV9,TRBJ1-6,TRBD1,.,CASSVGGQGRSPLHF,TGTGCCAGCAGCGTAGGGGGACAGGGACGATCACCCCTCCACTTT
TRBV2,TRBJ2-7,.,.,CASSEARFGVYGQYF,TGTGCCAGCAGTGAAGCGAGGTTCGGAGTCTACGGGCAGTACTTC
TRBV11-1,TRBJ1-1,TRBD1,.,CASRDYDRGNTEAFF,TGTGCCAGCAGAGATTACGACAGGGGGAACACTGAAGCTTTCTTT
TRBV29-1,TRBJ1-4,TRBD1,few,CNVAGQPNEKLFF,TGCAACGTTGCGGGACAGCCTAATGAAAAACTGTTTTTT
TRBV9,TRBJ1-2,TRBD1,.,CASSAGTDVYGYTF,TGTGCCAGCAGCGCAGGGACAGATGTTTATGGCTACACCTTC
TRBV6-2/TRBV6-3,TRBJ2-2,TRBD2,few,CASSYLAGGPDTGELFF,TGTGCCAGCAGTTACCTAGCGGGGGGGCCGGACACCGGGGAGCTGTTTTTT
TRBV27,TRBJ1-5,.,few,CASSLVGLGNQPQHF,TGTGCCAGCAGTTTAGTAGGGCTTGGAAATCAGCCCCAGCATTTT
TRBV6-5,TRBJ2-1,TRBD2,few,CASSYSIPGLGGYNEQFF,TGTGCCAGCAGTTACTCGATTCCGGGACTAGGTGGTTACAATGAGCAGTTCTTC
TRBV6-6,TRBJ1-3,.,few,CASSYGEASSGNTIYF,TGTGCCAGCAGTTACGGGGAGGCCAGCTCTGGAAACACCATATATTTT
TRBV28,TRBJ1-1,.,many,CASSLDGPREAFF,TGTGCCAGCAGCCTGGACGGGCCTCGCGAAGCTTTCTTT
TRBV6-1,TRBJ2-5,TRBD2,many,CASSIPGLQTQYF,TGTGCCAGCAGTATCCCGGGACTACAGACCCAGTACTTC
TRBV6-2/TRBV6-3,TRBJ2-1,.,many,CASSSNSYNEQFF,TGTGCCAGCAGTTCCAACTCCTACAATGAGCAGTTCTTC
TRBV5-1,TRBJ2-7,TRBD1,.,CASSLGTGHSYEQYF,TGCGCCAGCAGCTTAGGGACAGGACACTCCTACGAGCAGTACTTC
TRBV28,TRBJ1-5,TRBD1,.,CASSLHFGTGKGPQHF,TGTGCCAGCAGTCTTCATTTCGGGACAGGGAAGGGACCCCAGCATTTT
TRBV28,TRBJ2-7,TRBD2,many,CASNPGEGGNEQYF,TGTGCCAGCAACCCTGGAGAGGGAGGGAACGAGCAGTACTTC
TRBV6-1,TRBJ2-1,TRBD2,many,CASSEIAGGNPYNEQFF,TGTGCCAGCAGTGAAATAGCGGGAGGTAACCCCTACAATGAGCAGTTCTTC
TRBV4-3,TRBJ2-3,TRBD2,few,CASSRGTSGREVTQYF,TGCGCCAGCAGCCGAGGCACTAGCGGGAGAGAAGTTACGCAGTATTTT
TRBV24-1,TRBJ1-2,.,.,CATSDLRRTYGYTF,TGTGCCACCAGTGATTTGAGACGGACCTATGGCTACACCTTC
TRBV27,TRBJ1-6,.,.,CASSFYRDMNSPLHF,TGTGCCAGCAGTTTCTACCGGGACATGAATTCACCCCTCCACTTT
TRBV7-8,TRBJ2-7,TRBD1,many,CASGTGVDEQYF,TGTGCCAGCGGGACAGGGGTCGACGAGCAGTACTTC
TRBV19,TRBJ2-5,TRBD1,.,CASSSQGAKTQYF,TGTGCCAGTAGCTCGCAGGGGGCAAAGACCCAGTACTTC
TRBV2,TRBJ1-2,.,many,CASSEDLGYGYTF,TGTGCCAGCAGTGAGGACTTAGGGTATGGCTACACCTTC
TRBV3-1,TRBJ2-1,.,few,CASSQRGGPINNEQFF,TGTGCCAGCAGCCAGCGGGGCGGCCCTATAAACAATGAGCAGTTCTTC
TRBV11-2,TRBJ1-3,.,few,CASSSQTGLSGNTIYF,TGTGCCAGCAGCTCCCAGACAGGACTCTCTGGAAACACCATATATTTT
TRBV11-2,TRBJ2-7,TRBD2,.,CASSLGGLALF,TGTGCCAGCAGCTTAGGGGGACTAGCCCTTTTC
TRBV20-1,TRBJ1-1,.,many,CSARGHLKTEAFF,TGCAGTGCTAGAGGACACCTGAAGACTGAAGCTTTCTTT
TRBV6-5,TRBJ1-2,.,.,CASSPSQGTVWSYTF,TGTGCCAGCAGTCCCTCGCAGGGGACTGTGTGGAGCTACACCTTC
TRBV3-1,TRBJ1-1,TRBD1,many,CASSHRTGKGEAFF,TGTGCCAGCAGCCATAGGACAGGGAAGGGTGAAGCTTTCTTT